The T cell receptor (beta chain) under discussion was sequenced for a study of identical twins. TCRdb re-called the 5' RACE reads with MiXCR, one entry per CDR3 protein. The sample consists of about 200,000 distinct CDR3 sequences, approximately 16% of them appearing once. The CDR3 extends over 13 amino acids. Trimming left V 3 bases short and J 0 bases short, with 5 bases between. This clonotype was counted between two and nine times. These data were also filed under a second study, of T cells expressing NK-cell markers.

Sequenced sample: CD8+ T cells sorted from blood. The source is a woman younger than 35 in good health. This chain uses TRBV12-3 or TRBV12-4 with TRBJ2-5; no definite D call. The CDR3 loop reads CASSFGYQETQYF. CDR3 DNA: TGTGCCAGCAGTTTCGGCTACCAAGAGACCCAGTACTTC.